This T cell receptor (beta chain) was profiled in a study of tumor and adjacent non-tumor tissue in lung cancer. At the level of the study: Samples averaged roughly 4.3 million productive TCRbeta reads each.

A note on this clonotype: The antigen remains undetermined.

The CDR3 is made up of 16 amino acids. A modified ARM-PCR protocol with three rounds of nested PCR amplified TCRbeta. TCRdb ran MiXCR on the multiplex PCR reads and lists one entry per CDR3 protein. The sample contains 81,000 or so distinct CDR3 sequences, approximately 81% of which appear only once. This sample's RNA came from whole unsorted tissue. This non-tumor lung sample came from over 3 cm beyond the tumor edge. Notes on the study in general: Significantly higher TCR diversity was found in tumor than normal lung. Top 100 clones took a larger repertoire share in normal lung.

This chain links TRBV21-1 with TRBJ2-1. TRBV21-1 is listed as a pseudogene. The TCR was taken from a man in his sixties with non-small cell lung cancer. The source material was distant non-tumor lung tissue. CDR3 sequence: CASSKVDFIFYNEQFF. The DNA of the CDR3 is TGTGCCAGCAGCAAAGTGGATTTCATCTTCTACAATGAGCAGTTCTTC.